Listed here are 13 T cell receptor beta chains from one sample, sequenced in a study of shared clonotypes between healthy human individuals. The repertoire was sequenced with immunoSEQ multiplex PCR; TCRdb's copy has only in-frame clones and lacks some. The sample yields 1,500,000 or so clones, 95% to 97% seen once. Sequenced material: naive CD4+ T cells sorted from blood. As to subset: CD45RA+ positively selected. The receptors here all came from a man aged 25-45 years in good health.

The chain couples TRBV28 to TRBJ2-5, with D maybe TRBD2 (6 bases). This CDR3 is built from 11 residues. Germline CDR1 is MDHEN and CDR2 is SYDVKM. Trimming left V 9 bases short and J 5 bases short, with 10 bases between. The CDR3 here is CASLRGETQYF. CDR3 coding DNA: TGTGCCAGTCTACGGGGGGAGACCCAGTACTTC.

The rearrangement uses TRBV2 and TRBJ2-7, with a weak D call TRBD1 (5 bases). Trimming shortened V by 10 bases and J by 0 bases, and 10 bases separated the two germline ends. Germline CDR1 SNHLY, CDR2 FYNNEI. This CDR3 region has 12 residues. CDR3 sequence: CATRQNSYEQYF. The CDR3 region has the DNA TGTGCCACCAGACAGAACTCCTACGAGCAGTACTTC. The whole variable domain, remainder taken from reference TRBV2 and TRBJ2-7, is EPEVTQTPSHQVTQMGQEVILRCVPISNHLYFYWYRQILGQKVEFLVSFYNNEISEKSEIFDDQFSVERPDGSNFTLKIRSTKLEDSAMYFCATRQNSYEQYFGPGTRLTVT.

The genes are TRBV5-1 and TRBJ2-7; TRBD2 matches 11 bases. V lost 0 bases, J lost 6 bases, and 2 bases stayed unmatched. The CDR3 length is 14 residues. Germline CDR1 reads SGHRS; CDR2 reads YFSETQ. CDR3 protein: CASSLALAGGEQYF. CDR3 sequence (DNA): TGCGCCAGCAGCTTGGCTCTAGCGGGAGGCGAGCAGTACTTC.

The CDR3 is CASSKFGTGVYNEQFF. DNA of the CDR3: TGTGCCAGTAGTAAATTTGGGACAGGGGTTTACAATGAGCAGTTCTTC. The chain employs TRBV19 and TRBJ2-1; TRBD1 agrees at 10 bases. Germline V gene lookup returns CDR1 LNHDA and CDR2 SQIVND (reference sequence). J lost 4 bases, V lost 4 bases, and 7 bases had no gene match. The CDR3 covers 16 residues.

The chain is built from TRBV10-1 and TRBJ2-5; 13 nucleotides match TRBD2. Germline-derived CDR1 and CDR2 are WNHNN and SYGVQD (reference sequence). V gave up 0 bases and J gave up 4 bases; unmatched junction bases: 5. The CDR3 loop spans 17 amino acids. CDR3 nucleotides: TGCGCCAGCAGTGAGTCGACTAGCGGGAGGTTTTTAGAGACCCAGTACTTC. This translates into CASSESTSGRFLETQYF.

This sequence joins TRBV19 and TRBJ2-2, with D maybe TRBD1 (7 bases). V lost 7 bases and J 1 base, leaving 16 bases between the germline ends. CDR1 and CDR2 from the germline V gene are LNHDA and SQIVND (reference sequence). The CDR3 runs 16 residues. This CDR3 is CASKGASAQNTGELFF. In nucleotides, the CDR3 is TGTGCCAGTAAGGGGGCTAGCGCACAGAACACCGGGGAGCTGTTTTTT.

CDR3 in DNA: TGTGCCAGCAGCTTAGGGGGCCAAGGTCGGCCCCAGCATTTT. Residues: CASSLGGQGRPQHF. The chain combines TRBV7-6 with TRBJ1-5, with a possible D match to TRBD1 (5 bases). The CDR3 contains 14 residues. V lost 1 base and J lost 9, with 13 bases in between. Germline values: CDR1 SGHVS, CDR2 FNYEAQ.

The rearrangement links TRBV7-8 to TRBJ2-3, with 8 bases fitting TRBD1. The junction had 4 bases not matched to a gene; V was cut back by 4 bases and J by 1 base. The germline gives CDR1 SGHVS, CDR2 FQNEAQ. The CDR3 consists of 15 residues. CDR3 DNA: TGTGCCAGCAGCTCACGGGACAGGCGCACAGATACGCAGTATTTT. Its protein is CASSSRDRRTDTQYF.

This clone has only one observation. V is TRBV28 and J is TRBJ2-1; 8 bases are a match to TRBD1. CDR3 length: 11 residues. Trimming took 2 bases from V and 15 from J; bases not matched to a gene: 3. The V gene's germline CDR1 is MDHEN and CDR2 SYDVKM. CDR3 DNA sequence: TGTGCCAGCAGTTTAGGGACAGGTCGGTTCTTC. It encodes CASSLGTGRFF.

This clone has a single count. CDR3 sequence (DNA): TGTGCCAGCAGTTTAGTGGAACCCGGGGAGCTGTTTTTT. Translated: CASSLVEPGELFF. The J gene is TRBJ2-2, the V gene TRBV28; D gene unclear. Germline V gene data show CDR1 as MDHEN and CDR2 as SYDVKM. The CDR3 loop spans 13 amino acids. The germline V and J ends were trimmed by 2 bases and 6 bases, with 7 bases remaining between them. The whole variable domain, filled in from reference TRBV28 and TRBJ2-2, reads DVKVTQSSRYLVKRTGEKVFLECVQDMDHENMFWYRQDPGLGLRLIYFSYDVKMKEKGDIPEGYSVSREKKERFSLILESASTNQTSMYLCASSLVEPGELFFGEGSRLTVL.

This chain links TRBV7-9 with TRBJ2-1; D tentatively reads TRBD1 or TRBD2 (6 bases each). V was cut by 2 bases and J by 7 bases, with 12 bases left in between. The CDR3 runs 14 residues. Germline CDR1 reads SEHNR; CDR2 reads FQNEAQ (reference sequence). The CDR3 sequence: CASSLFRGPNEQFF. Written as DNA, the CDR3 is TGTGCCAGCAGCTTATTCCGGGGGCCAAATGAGCAGTTCTTC.

J is TRBJ2-4 and V is TRBV29-1; no definite D call. There are 15 residues in the CDR3. Germline V gene sequence: CDR1 SQVTM, CDR2 ANQGSEA. V lost 0 bases and J 0 bases, leaving 9 bases between the germline ends. The CDR3 DNA reads TGCAGCGTTGAAGATCCCCTCATAGCCAAAAACATTCAGTACTTC. Translating gives CSVEDPLIAKNIQYF.

V gene TRBV5-5 combines with J gene TRBJ2-7, with a tentative D call TRBD1 (5 bases). Trimming cost V 3 bases and J 5 bases, with 15 bases left between them. The CDR3 runs to 14 residues. The germline CDR1 and CDR2 sequences are SGHKS and YYEKEE (reference sequence). The DNA of the CDR3 is TGTGCCAGCAGCTACAGGCCTCCTGATGACGAGCAGTACTTC. Protein product: CASSYRPPDDEQYF. Variable domain in full (rest from reference TRBV5-5 and TRBJ2-7): DAGVTQSPTHLIKTRGQQVTLRCSPISGHKSVSWYQQVLGQGPQFIFQYYEKEERGRGNFPDRFSARQFPNYSSELNVNALLLGDSALYLCASSYRPPDDEQYFGPGTRLTVT.